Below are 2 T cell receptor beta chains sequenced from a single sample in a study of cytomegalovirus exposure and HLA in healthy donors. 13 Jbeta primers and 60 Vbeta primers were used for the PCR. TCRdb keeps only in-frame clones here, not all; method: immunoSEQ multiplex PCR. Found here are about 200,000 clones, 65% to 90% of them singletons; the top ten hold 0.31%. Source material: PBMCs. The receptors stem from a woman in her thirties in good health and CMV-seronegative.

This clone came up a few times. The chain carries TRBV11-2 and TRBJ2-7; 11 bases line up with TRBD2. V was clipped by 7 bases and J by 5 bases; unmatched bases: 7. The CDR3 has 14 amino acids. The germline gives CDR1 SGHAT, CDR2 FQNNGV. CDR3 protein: CASNILAGADEQYF. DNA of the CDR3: TGTGCCAGCAACATACTAGCGGGAGCTGACGAGCAGTACTTC.

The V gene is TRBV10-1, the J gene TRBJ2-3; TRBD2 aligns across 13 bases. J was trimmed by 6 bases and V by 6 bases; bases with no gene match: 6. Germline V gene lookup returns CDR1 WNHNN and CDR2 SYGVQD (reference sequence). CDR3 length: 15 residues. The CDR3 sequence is CASRAGLAGDDTQYF. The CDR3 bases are TGCGCCAGCAGAGCTGGACTAGCGGGGGATGATACGCAGTATTTT.